The 21 T cell receptor beta chains below all came from one sample that was sequenced in a study of cytomegalovirus exposure and HLA in healthy donors. PCR used 60 Vbeta primers and 13 Jbeta primers. The protocol was immunoSEQ multiplex PCR, while the TCRdb copy is restricted to in-frame clones and leaves out a portion. The sample carries 55,000 to 80,000 clones, roughly 87% recorded once. Sequenced input: PBMCs. The receptors come from a female donor in good health and CMV-seronegative.

This clone was counted a single time. This chain uses TRBV14 with TRBJ1-6; no clear D. Germline V gene sequence: CDR1 SGHDN, CDR2 FVKESK. Trimming shortened V by 0 bases and J by 10 bases, and 22 bases separated the two germline ends. CDR3 length: 18 residues. For the CDR3, the DNA is TGTGCCAGCAGCCAAGATCTTGGAGGCAGGTCCCGAAGATCACCCCTCCACTTT. Translated, it gives CASSQDLGGRSRRSPLHF.

This chain links TRBV7-2 with TRBJ1-2; D gene unclear. Germline V CDR1 and CDR2: SGHTA, FQGNSA. The CDR3 runs 14 residues. V was pared by 1 base and J by 4 bases, with 10 bases between. The CDR3 sequence: CASSLVVQSYGYTF. As DNA, the CDR3 is TGTGCCAGCAGCTTAGTGGTACAGTCCTATGGCTACACCTTC.

The V and J genes are TRBV19 and TRBJ2-4, with D possibly being TRBD1 (6 bases). This CDR3 spans 15 amino acids. Trimming took off 5 bases at V and 0 bases at J, with 11 bases between the two ends. Germline V gene data show CDR1 as LNHDA and CDR2 as SQIVND (reference sequence). The CDR3 DNA sequence: TGTGCCAGTAGTCCCCAGGGGTTAGCCAAAAACATTCAGTACTTC. Its protein is CASSPQGLAKNIQYF.

V is TRBV12-2 and J is TRBJ2-5; the D call of TRBD2 is as the table states it, not checked on the DNA. TRBV12-2 represents a pseudogene. The CDR3 consists of 15 residues. For the CDR3, the DNA is TGTGCAAGTCGCTTCGTTAAGAGGGGAGGAGAGACCCAGTACTTC. It yields the protein CASRFVKRGGETQYF.

Only one count was recorded for this clone. The gene calls are TRBV14 and TRBJ2-1; a weak D match, TRBD2 (5 bases). This CDR3 contains 17 residues. Germline values: CDR1 SGHDN, CDR2 FVKESK. V lost 3 bases and J 7 bases, leaving 22 bases between the germline ends. Written as DNA, the CDR3 is TGTGCCAGCAGCCACACTAGGATTACAGCCTCAAGTAATGAGCAGTTCTTC. Amino acids: CASSHTRITASSNEQFF.

The gene calls are TRBV4-1 and TRBJ2-3; 7 bases match TRBD2. J lost 2 bases, V lost 0 bases, and 5 bases had no gene match. There are 16 residues in the CDR3. The V gene's germline CDR1 is MGHRA and CDR2 YSYEKL. The CDR3 bases are TGCGCCAGCAGCCAAGATGGGCTAGCGGTCACAGATACGCAGTATTTT. Its translation: CASSQDGLAVTDTQYF.

As to this clone: This sample includes further DNA sequences coding for the same CDR3. This sequence joins TRBV30 and TRBJ2-2; a possible D gene is TRBD1 (6 bases). Trimming left V 4 bases short and J 0 bases short, with 15 bases between. From germline, CDR1 is GTSNPN and CDR2 SVGIG (reference sequence). The CDR3 contains 16 residues. The CDR3 protein is CAWTAVGGPNTGELFF. CDR3 nucleotide sequence: TGTGCCTGGACAGCGGTAGGGGGTCCGAACACCGGGGAGCTGTTTTTT.

The CDR3 DNA reads TGTGCCAGCAGCAGGGGACAGGGGGTCTATGGCTACACCTTC. Amino acids: CASSRGQGVYGYTF. The chain employs TRBV6-5 and TRBJ1-2; the match to TRBD1 covers 11 bases. The CDR3 extends over 14 amino acids. CDR1 is MNHEY and CDR2 is SVGAGI in the germline V gene. J lost 4 bases, V lost 6 bases, and 4 bases had no gene match.

This clone occurred once. The genes are TRBV2 and TRBJ2-2; TRBD1 is a possible D gene (6 bases). V lost 4 bases to trimming and J lost 5 bases, with 14 bases between them. Germline V gene data show CDR1 as SNHLY and CDR2 as FYNNEI. The CDR3 is 15 residues long. The CDR3 DNA reads as TGTGCCAGCAGTGGACAGGCCCTGGGGACCGGGGAGCTGTTTTTT. Translating gives CASSGQALGTGELFF.

The gene calls are TRBV5-5 and TRBJ2-3, with D perhaps TRBD1 (5 bases). Trimming cost V 3 bases and J 3 bases, with 8 bases left between them. This CDR3 is 13 amino acids long. CDR1 SGHKS and CDR2 YYEKEE come from the germline V gene (reference sequence). Written as DNA, the CDR3 is TGTGCCAGCAGCTCCCCAGGGACAGATACGCAGTATTTT. Protein: CASSSPGTDTQYF.

The V gene is TRBV10-1, the J gene TRBJ2-1; 13 bases align to TRBD2. V was pared by 3 bases and J by 7 bases, with 9 bases of the junction left unmatched. Germline V lookup: CDR1 WNHNN, CDR2 SYGVQD (reference sequence). The CDR3 covers 17 residues. The CDR3 DNA reads as TGCGCCAGCAGTGAAGGACTAGCGGGAGAGGCTGAAAATGAGCAGTTCTTC. It codes for CASSEGLAGEAENEQFF.

The genes are TRBV10-2 and TRBJ2-1; no clear D gene. CDR3 length equals 14 residues. V dropped 6 bases and J dropped 3 bases, with 12 bases sitting between them. From germline, CDR1 is WSHSY and CDR2 SAAADI. The CDR3 is CASSPLGGYNEQFF. The DNA of the CDR3 is TGCGCCAGCAGCCCTCTAGGCGGCTACAATGAGCAGTTCTTC.

The chain recombines TRBV14 with TRBJ2-7, with 8 bases identical to TRBD1. Germline assignment: CDR1 SGHDN and CDR2 FVKESK. The CDR3 totals 14 residues. V lost 4 bases, J lost 4 bases, and 6 bases stayed unmatched. This chain's CDR3 is CASSLQQGVYEQYF. CDR3 sequence (DNA): TGTGCCAGCAGCCTACAACAGGGGGTATACGAGCAGTACTTC.

The chain recombines TRBV4-2 with TRBJ2-1; possibly TRBD2 for D (7 bases). This CDR3 spans 16 amino acids. CDR1 and CDR2 from the germline V gene are LGHNA and YNFKEQ. The germline V and J ends were trimmed by 1 base and 5 bases, with 15 bases remaining between them. CDR3 in DNA: TGTGCCAGCAGCCAAGCAAGGGGGGGGTCCCACAATGAGCAGTTCTTC. Residues: CASSQARGGSHNEQFF.

The V call is TRBV15, the J call TRBJ2-2, with D possibly matching TRBD2 (6 bases). The CDR3 runs to 20 residues. Germline lookup yields CDR1 LNHNV and CDR2 YYDKDF (reference sequence). Trimming pared 0 bases from V and 4 bases from J, leaving 24 bases between. CDR3 in amino acids: CATSRERGRAGRQGTGELFF. The CDR3, as DNA: TGTGCCACCAGCAGAGAACGAGGCAGGGCGGGGCGGCAAGGCACCGGGGAGCTGTTTTTT. Full variable domain (outside the CDR3, taken from reference TRBV15 and TRBJ2-2): DAMVIQNPRYQVTQFGKPVTLSCSQTLNHNVMYWYQQKSSQAPKLLFHYYDKDFNNEADTPDNFQSRRPNTSFCFLDIRSPGLGDTAMYLCATSRERGRAGRQGTGELFFGEGSRLTVL.

This chain connects TRBV18 to TRBJ1-3; D not resolved. Trimming shortened V by 1 base and J by 2 bases, and 9 bases separated the two germline ends. The CDR3 totals 15 residues. Germline V CDR1 and CDR2: KGHSH, LQKENI. The CDR3, as DNA: TGTGCCAGCTCACCACGGGAGGGCACTGGAAACACCATATATTTT. It codes for CASSPREGTGNTIYF.

V usage is TRBV7-3 and J usage is TRBJ2-1; 8 bases are a match to TRBD2. Germline V CDR1 and CDR2: SGHTA, FQGTGA. This CDR3 contains 13 residues. V lost 5 bases and J lost 10; bases outside the gene matches: 7. This CDR3 is CASSHGGLGEQFF. CDR3 nucleotide sequence: TGTGCCAGCAGCCATGGGGGACTAGGAGAGCAGTTCTTC.

This rearrangement joins TRBV6-1 to TRBJ1-2; TRBD1 aligns across 10 bases. Germline V CDR1 and CDR2: MNHNS, SASEGT. The CDR3 contains 18 residues. With 1 base clipped from V and 4 bases from J, the junction kept 12 bases outside the gene matches. This CDR3 is CASSEEGTGVGLGYGYTF. Written as DNA, the CDR3 is TGTGCCAGCAGTGAAGAGGGGACAGGGGTAGGACTTGGCTATGGCTACACCTTC.

Written as DNA, the CDR3 is TGCGCCAGCAGCTTGGCCGGAGGGTTTTCTACTGAAGCTTTCTTT. Its protein product is CASSLAGGFSTEAFF. J is TRBJ1-1 and V is TRBV5-1; D unclear. With 0 bases removed from V and 5 bases from J, the gap between germline ends came to 14 bases. The CDR3 totals 15 residues. CDR1 is SGHRS and CDR2 is YFSETQ in the germline V gene. Together with reference TRBV5-1 and TRBJ1-1, the CDR3 gives the full variable domain: KAGVTQTPRYLIKTRGQQVTLSCSPISGHRSVSWYQQTPGQGLQFLFEYFSETQRNKGNFPGRFSGRQFSNSRSEMNVSTLELGDSALYLCASSLAGGFSTEAFFGQGTRLTVV.

This clone was detected only once. J is TRBJ2-3 and V is TRBV7-2, with D maybe TRBD2 (6 bases). V dropped 5 bases and J dropped 3 bases, with 15 bases sitting between them. This CDR3 spans 15 amino acids. In germline, CDR1 is SGHTA, CDR2 FQGNSA. CDR3 loop: CASSPDRLETDTQYF. The CDR3 bases are TGTGCCAGCAGCCCCGACAGACTAGAAACAGATACGCAGTATTTT.

This clone was seen a single time. The chain combines TRBV6-1 with TRBJ2-7; 9 nucleotides line up with TRBD1. Looked up from germline, CDR1 is MNHNS and CDR2 is SASEGT. V shed 8 bases and J 4 bases; nucleotides not matched to a gene: 6. The CDR3 is 13 residues long. The CDR3 region is CASERTGAYEQYF. Here the CDR3 DNA reads TGTGCCAGCGAAAGGACAGGGGCGTACGAGCAGTACTTC.